The next 2 T cell receptor beta chains were all read from a single sample in a study of vaccination effects on CD4 cells after COVID-19. What these receptors recognize is not known. Sequencing was preceded by expansion of antigen-specific CD4+ T cells with viral peptide pools in the ViraFEST assay. Culture proceeded for about ten days, and CD4+ T cells were then isolated. Vaccine administered to participants consisted of two doses of either BNT162b2 or mRNA-1273. Assay: immunoSEQ multiplex PCR; the TCRdb copy retains only in-frame clones and omits some. The table lists roughly 55,000 clones, under 80% of them singletons. Sequences were derived from CD4+ T cells from PBMCs cultured with HCoV-OC43 spike peptides, sampled after COVID-19 vaccination. The subset here: HCoV-OC43 spike overlapping peptide pool stimulation. All receptors derive from a human donor who received a COVID-19 vaccine.

This chain connects TRBV6-2 or TRBV6-3 to TRBJ2-1, with 12 bases fitting TRBD2. Germline V CDR1 and CDR2: MNHEY, SVGEGT. The CDR3 sequence is 17 residues long. V was clipped by 5 bases and J by 3 bases; unmatched bases: 8. Written as DNA, the CDR3 is TGTGCCAGCAGTCCCGGGACTAGCGGGCTCATCTACAATGAGCAGTTCTTC. Its protein is CASSPGTSGLIYNEQFF.

This clone was detected once. This chain connects TRBV30 to TRBJ2-5, with a tentative D call TRBD2 (6 bases). Germline V gives CDR1 GTSNPN, CDR2 SVGIG (reference sequence). The CDR3 has 13 amino acids. V lost 0 bases, J lost 4 bases, and 9 bases lay in between. The CDR3 DNA follows: TGTGCCTGGAGTGTGGGGGGAGGAGAGACCCAGTACTTC. Its translation is CAWSVGGGETQYF.